The 8 T cell receptor beta chains below come from one sample, sequenced in a study of tumor-infiltrating lymphocytes in primary liver carcinoma. With roughly 0.5 ug total RNA as template and a constant-region primer, TCR beta cDNA was made. Investigators got TCR beta libraries out of three nested multiplex PCR rounds, done with slightly modified ARM-PCR. Forward primers for TRBV1-TRBV30 and a C-beta reverse primer served the first two PCR rounds, at 10 cycles each. TCRdb passed the multiplex PCR reads through MiXCR, listing each CDR3 protein once. The sample contains approximately 190,000 distinct CDR3 sequences, 70% to 90% of which appear only once. Total RNA and DNA came together from around 20-30 mg of bulk tissue without cell sorting. The sequenced sample was tumor tissue from primary liver carcinoma. These TCRs come from a man aged 35-49 years with primary liver carcinoma and hepatitis B virus infection.

This clonotype was seen once. The junction departs from germline at one end; a sequencing error may be responsible. The V call is TRBV11-2, the J call TRBJ2-1; no reliable D call. There are 13 residues in the CDR3. CDR1 and CDR2 (germline): SGHAT, FQNNGV. Here the CDR3 DNA reads TGTCCCAGCAGCTTAGATAGGTTAAATGAGCTGTTCTTC. The encoded protein is CPSSLDRLNELFF. Full variable domain (outside the CDR3, taken from reference TRBV11-2 and TRBJ2-1): EAGVAQSPRYKIIEKRQSVAFWCNPISGHATLYWYQQILGQGPKLLIQFQNNGVVDDSQLPKDRFSAERLKGVDSTLKIQPAKLEDSAVYLCPSSLDRLNELFFGPGTRLTVL.

Comments on this clonotype: At one boundary the junction diverges from the germline segment, which might be a read error. CDR3 nucleotide sequence: TGTGCCAGCAGCTTAGACCTTAACACTGAAGTTTTCTTT. As protein: CASSLDLNTEVFF. This chain connects TRBV11-2 to TRBJ1-1; D uncertain. CDR3 length: 13 residues. Germline-derived CDR1 and CDR2 are SGHAT and FQNNGV.

Worth noting for this clonotype: The CDR3 does not end in the conserved phenylalanine or tryptophan, so this is likely a read error. V gene TRBV30 combines with J gene TRBJ2-1; 9 nucleotides match TRBD2. This CDR3 is built from 15 residues. Germline loops: CDR1 GTSNPN, CDR2 SVGIG (reference sequence). CDR3 region: CTWSEGSSGVNEQFS. DNA of the CDR3: TGTACCTGGAGTGAAGGGTCTAGCGGGGTAAATGAGCAGTTCTCC.

The genes are TRBV28 and TRBJ2-6; the D gene is possibly TRBD2 (5 bases). There are 14 residues in the CDR3. Per the germline V gene, CDR1 is MDHEN and CDR2 is SYDVKM. The CDR3 region has the DNA TGTACCGTCGGGGAACTTACTGGGGCCAACGTCCTGACTTTC. It translates to CTVGELTGANVLTF.

This chain connects TRBV5-5 to TRBJ2-3, with 10 nucleotides matching TRBD2. V shed 9 bases and J 6 bases; nucleotides not matched to a gene: 16. This CDR3 is 16 amino acids long. The germline V gene encodes CDR1 SGHKS and CDR2 YYEKEE (reference sequence). The CDR3: CANGLLAAGGGDTQYF. The CDR3 DNA follows: TGTGCCAACGGCCTCTTAGCAGCGGGAGGGGGGGATACGCAGTATTTT.

Concerning this clonotype itself: The junction departs from the called germline gene at one end, perhaps through a read error. This chain links TRBV6-1 with TRBJ2-6; D is ambiguous. This CDR3 is 14 amino acids long. CDR1 is MNHNS, CDR2 SASEGT, per germline. The CDR3 sequence is CTSSAVSGANVLNF. CDR3 bases: TGTACCAGCAGTGCAGTCTCTGGCGCCAACGTCCTGAATTTC.

V usage is TRBV5-4 and J usage is TRBJ1-1; TRBD1 might be the D (5 bases). Trimming took off 1 base at V and 6 bases at J, with 16 bases between the two ends. From germline, CDR1 is SGHNT and CDR2 YYREEE (reference sequence). The CDR3 totals 15 residues. The CDR3 DNA sequence: TGTGCCAGCAGCTTGCGAAAGGGCGGGGACTCTGAAGCTTTCTTT. Protein product: CASSLRKGGDSEAFF.

Comments on this clonotype: Without the conserved terminal phenylalanine or tryptophan, this CDR3 likely stems from a read error. The chain couples TRBV11-1 to TRBJ2-7; 8 nucleotides line up with TRBD1. CDR1 and CDR2 from the germline V gene are SGHAT and FQDESV (reference sequence). Trimming cost V 3 bases and J 2 bases; bases outside gene matches: 6. This CDR3 has 15 amino acids. The CDR3 region is CASSLLPGGAYEQYL. The CDR3 DNA sequence: TGTGCCAGCAGCTTGCTTCCAGGGGGCGCCTACGAGCAGTACTTA.